This T cell receptor beta chain appears in the sequencing data of a study of Tregs in tolerant kidney transplant recipients. The CDR3 consists of 15 residues. CDR1 and CDR2 from the germline V gene are SNHLY and FYNNEI. Unstimulated Tregs (CD4+CD25+CD127-) and CD4+CD25- non-Tregs were sorted from PBMCs. This table comes from immunoSEQ multiplex PCR, and its TCRdb copy is limited to in-frame clones, with some not included. The sample lists around 19,000 clones; 80% to 90% were seen once. This clone came up a few times. Antigen specificity is unknown. One end of the junction is discordant with germline, which a read error may explain. The same CDR3 is also encoded by other DNA sequences in this sample. Study-wide results and caveats: Tregs expanded with activated donor B cells seemed most donor-specific. The small number of patients limits these findings pending further validation.

Sequencing was carried out using Tregs from blood. The rearrangement uses TRBV2 and TRBJ1-6; D ambiguous. This receptor was obtained from a human donor in good health. CDR3 sequence (DNA): TGTGCCAGCAGTGCACAAATCCGATATAATTCACCCCTTCACTTT. Translated: CASSAQIRYNSPLHF.